Listed here are 8 T cell receptor beta chains from one sample, sequenced in a study of blood T cell repertoires in COVID-19. Some clones are missing from TCRdb's copy, which holds only in-frame ones; the method was immunoSEQ multiplex PCR. The table shows 200,000 to 250,000 clones, with 70% to 90% occurring only once. What was sequenced was peripheral blood. The origin of the receptors is a middle-aged man with acute or convalescent COVID-19.

The rearrangement links TRBV5-4 to TRBJ1-5; the D gene is possibly TRBD1 (6 bases). Germline CDR1 and CDR2: SGHNT and YYREEE (reference sequence). V lost 4 bases, J lost 4 bases, and 9 bases lay in between. This CDR3 region has 13 residues. In DNA form, the CDR3 reads TGTGCCAGCAGCGTGGACAGTAATCAGCCCCAGCATTTT. Encoded protein: CASSVDSNQPQHF.

This clone was picked up a small number of times. The chain is built from TRBV5-1 and TRBJ1-1; D perhaps matches TRBD1 (6 bases). The CDR3 spans 14 residues. The germline V gene encodes CDR1 SGHRS and CDR2 YFSETQ. Trimming removed 4 bases at V and 1 base at J, with 11 bases between. CDR3 in amino acids: CASSEDSKNTEAFF. The CDR3 region has the DNA TGCGCCAGCAGCGAGGACAGTAAGAACACTGAAGCTTTCTTT.

The chain combines TRBV4-2 with TRBJ1-4; 10 positions match TRBD1. The CDR3 length is 16 residues. V trimming: 3 bases; J trimming: 4 bases; junction bases outside the gene matches: 5. Germline V gives CDR1 LGHNA, CDR2 YNFKEQ. The CDR3 DNA sequence: TGTGCCAGCAGCCAGGAGACAGGGGGCGTTAATGAAAAACTGTTTTTT. Amino acid sequence: CASSQETGGVNEKLFF.

The V call is TRBV5-1, the J call TRBJ2-7; 7 bases agree with TRBD2. J gave up 5 bases and V 2 bases, and 10 bases lay outside the gene matches. The CDR3 runs 15 residues. Germline CDR1 is SGHRS and CDR2 is YFSETQ. CDR3 DNA: TGCGCCAGCAGCTTACCAGCCGGGACTACCAACGAGCAGTACTTC. It is translated as CASSLPAGTTNEQYF.

This clone was seen a few times. J is TRBJ2-2 and V is TRBV7-3; D is possibly TRBD1 (6 bases). The CDR3 has 13 residues. The germline V and J ends were trimmed by 10 bases and 7 bases, with 16 bases remaining between them. The germline V gene encodes CDR1 SGHTA and CDR2 FQGTGA. This CDR3 reads CATSGVFGGELFF. In DNA, the CDR3 is TGTGCCACCTCAGGGGTTTTCGGCGGGGAGCTGTTTTTT.

This chain uses TRBV9 with TRBJ1-2; perhaps TRBD1 as D (5 bases). This CDR3 is 16 amino acids long. V was trimmed by 1 base and J by 8 bases, leaving 21 bases between them. Germline V gene data show CDR1 as SGDLS and CDR2 as YYNGEE. The CDR3 here is CASSVKDGGKGDGYTF. The DNA of the CDR3 is TGTGCCAGCAGCGTAAAGGACGGGGGAAAAGGGGACGGCTACACCTTC.

This clone was observed a handful of times. The chain carries TRBV5-1 and TRBJ1-1; D unresolved. Germline values: CDR1 SGHRS, CDR2 YFSETQ. The CDR3 length is 14 residues. Trimming cost V 2 bases and J 0 bases, with 8 bases left between them. In nucleotides, the CDR3 is TGCGCCAGCAGCTTTAAAGACATGAACACTGAAGCTTTCTTT. Its translation: CASSFKDMNTEAFF.

The chain recombines TRBV7-9 with TRBJ1-2; weak D call: TRBD1 (5 bases). V shed 3 bases and J shed 7 bases, with 12 bases lying between them. Germline CDR1 is SEHNR and CDR2 is FQNEAQ (reference sequence). CDR3 length: 13 residues. CDR3 region: CASSFSGGAGYTF. The CDR3 nucleotides read TGTGCCAGCAGCTTTTCGGGAGGGGCTGGCTACACCTTC.